The rows below give T cell receptor beta chains drawn from one sample of a study of T cells in Graves' hyperthyroidism and ophthalmopathy. TCRdb used MiXCR to reprocess the multiplex PCR reads, holding one entry per CDR3 protein. Here the sample spans more than 50,000 distinct CDR3 sequences, approximately 50% being singletons. What was sequenced was blood. These receptors were taken from a woman aged 25 to 39 with Graves' ophthalmopathy. Each CDR3 is given with its conserved first and last residue. Each record gives: V gene, clone size, CDR3 protein. Size tells how often a clone was seen (once, few, many) or the class of an expanded clone, and some rows leave it out.

>TRBV2|many
CASIFSAGGFTGELFF
>TRBV10-3|-
CAISESPGLAGKDQETQYF
>TRBV29-1|-
CSVGAGGGNYGYTF
>TRBV19|-
CASSMRGAQIDYNEQYF
>TRBV19|many
CASSIGGSNQPQHF
>TRBV20-1|many
CMGSGAHNGELFF
>TRBV24-1|-
CATSDSRVCSNQPPHF
>TRBV20-1|-
CGARAPTSGKPDERFF
>TRBV19|few
CASSPDRGQPQHF
>TRBV5-1|many
CASSLGSANNEQFF
>TRBV11-2|many
CASSTLRGRASPLHF
>TRBV9|-
CASGRENTEAFF
>TRBV15|-
CATSRDLKREPNTGELFF
>TRBV4-1|many
CASSQDQGDGYTF
>TRBV20-1|many
CSARDLGGTDTQYF
>TRBV15|-
CATHRGNSNQPQHF
>TRBV4-1|-
CTSSHPEQATYEQYF
>TRBV7-9|many
CASSAGTAQETQYF
>TRBV7-9|many
CASSSRGEIWVETQYF
>TRBV6-5|many
CASSRDWENTEAFF
>TRBV12-3/TRBV12-4|many
CASSLEALNEQFF
>TRBV20-1|-
CSASPSAGAEAFF
>TRBV10-3|once
CAISEDEQFF
>TRBV5-5|many
CASSQTDYYNEQFF
>TRBV25-1|few
CASSEWAGAPTNEKLFF
>TRBV9|-
CVSSTGQAEQYF
>TRBV2|-
CDSGGIHGYTF
>TRBV19|-
CASSIGRGYTF
>TRBV28|many
CASSSREYSNQPQHF
>TRBV20-1|-
CSARGSPGLAALVKNIQYF
>TRBV24-1|many
CATSDWTGITDTQYF
>TRBV7-2|once
CASSLGLSSGDEQFF
>TRBV6-6|-
CASSLPGTSGPFLGNEQFF
>TRBV5-1|many
CASSLSLAGAGNEQFF
>TRBV14|many
CASSRNFGTGFGETQYF
>TRBV10-3|-
CAISVHRGWTNEKLFF
>TRBV11-2|-
CASSFEGRDTRYF
>TRBV19|once
CASSIRSGGYEQYF
>TRBV27|-
CASREGTSFSGANVLTF
>TRBV3-1|many
CATQKTSNTEAFF
>TRBV30|few
CAWSGSTGSPEAFF
>TRBV10-3|-
CAISEGVGPDEQYF
>TRBV6-1|many
CASSEWDRNNQPQHF
>TRBV2|once
CASSEVPSGSPSTDTQYF
>TRBV6-1|many
CASSAGTGGHLQFF
>TRBV5-1|many
CASSSQGTGYNSPLHF
>TRBV7-6|many
CASSLATGELFF
>TRBV7-8|-
CASSFGGGSPLHF